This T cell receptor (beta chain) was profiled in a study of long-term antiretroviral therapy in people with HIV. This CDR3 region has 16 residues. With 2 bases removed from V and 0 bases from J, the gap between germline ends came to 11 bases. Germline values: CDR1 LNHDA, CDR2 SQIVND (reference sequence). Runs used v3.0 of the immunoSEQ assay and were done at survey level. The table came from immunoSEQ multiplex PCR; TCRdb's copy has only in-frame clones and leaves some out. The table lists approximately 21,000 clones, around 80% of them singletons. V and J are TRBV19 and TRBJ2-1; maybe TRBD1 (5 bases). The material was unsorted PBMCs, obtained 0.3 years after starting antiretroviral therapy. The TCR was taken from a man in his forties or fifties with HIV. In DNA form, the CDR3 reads TGTGCCAGTAGTATAACAGGACCGAGCTCCTACAATGAGCAGTTCTTC. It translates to CASSITGPSSYNEQFF.